This note documents a single TCR beta chain sequence. Original data processing: Amplification with reference gene primers provided the estimates of nucleated cell counts. TCRdb keeps only in-frame clones here, not all; method: immunoSEQ multiplex PCR. Clone size and V and J calls were adopted from that table, with D and trimming inferred from the DNA. In the table there are about 180,000 clones, 86% of which are singletons. The CDR3 loop spans 14 amino acids. With 8 bases clipped from V and 6 bases from J, the junction kept 9 bases outside the gene matches. Germline assignment: CDR1 MNHEY and CDR2 SVGAGI. This sample was included in a study of blood T cell repertoires in COVID-19.

The TCR comes from a woman under 40 with active or convalescent COVID-19. This chain joins TRBV6-5 and TRBJ2-4, with 8 bases fitting TRBD1. The sequenced material came from peripheral blood. The CDR3 sequence is CASALGGQGNIQYF. CDR3 nucleotides: TGTGCCAGCGCCTTAGGAGGACAGGGAAACATTCAGTACTTC.